The present entry profiles one TCR beta chain with its context. The sample originates from a study of blood T cell repertoires in COVID-19. Study information: The samples span acute and convalescent COVID-19 from the United States, Italy and Spain.

TCRdb's table, derived via immunoSEQ multiplex PCR, lists solely in-frame clones and lacks some. The sample lists approximately 44,000 clones; around nine tenths were seen once. The sequenced sample consisted of peripheral blood. This receptor was obtained from a woman in her forties with acute or convalescent COVID-19.

CDR3 nucleotide sequence: TGTGCCAGCAGCGACGCCGGGACAGGGGCCTTGGGGCAAGAGACCCAGTACTTC. Protein sequence: CASSDAGTGALGQETQYF. This chain joins TRBV7-3 and TRBJ2-5; 10 bases agree with TRBD1. Germline loops: CDR1 SGHTA, CDR2 FQGTGA. The CDR3 spans 18 residues. The junction had 14 bases not matched to a gene; V was cut back by 5 bases and J by 2 bases.